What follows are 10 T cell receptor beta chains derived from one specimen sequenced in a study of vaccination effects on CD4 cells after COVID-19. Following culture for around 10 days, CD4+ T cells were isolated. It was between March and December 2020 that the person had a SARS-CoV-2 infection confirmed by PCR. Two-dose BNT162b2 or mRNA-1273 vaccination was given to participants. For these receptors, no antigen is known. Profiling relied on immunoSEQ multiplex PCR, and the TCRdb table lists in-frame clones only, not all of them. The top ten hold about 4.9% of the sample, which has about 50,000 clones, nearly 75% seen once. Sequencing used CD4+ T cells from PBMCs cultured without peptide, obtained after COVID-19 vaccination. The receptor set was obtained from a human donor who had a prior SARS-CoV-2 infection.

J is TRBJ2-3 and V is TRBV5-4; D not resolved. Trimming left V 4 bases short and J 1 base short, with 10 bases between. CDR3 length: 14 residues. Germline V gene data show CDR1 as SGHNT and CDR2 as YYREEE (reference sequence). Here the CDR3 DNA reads TGTGCCAGCAGCGATAGAGCTGGCACAGATACGCAGTATTTT. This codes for CASSDRAGTDTQYF.

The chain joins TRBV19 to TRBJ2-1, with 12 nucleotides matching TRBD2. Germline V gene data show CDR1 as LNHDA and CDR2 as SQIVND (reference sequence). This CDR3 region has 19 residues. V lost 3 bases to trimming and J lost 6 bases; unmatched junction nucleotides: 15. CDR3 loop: CASSMGLAGGPRMGNEQFF. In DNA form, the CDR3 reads TGTGCCAGTAGTATGGGGCTAGCGGGAGGGCCTAGGATGGGCAATGAGCAGTTCTTC.

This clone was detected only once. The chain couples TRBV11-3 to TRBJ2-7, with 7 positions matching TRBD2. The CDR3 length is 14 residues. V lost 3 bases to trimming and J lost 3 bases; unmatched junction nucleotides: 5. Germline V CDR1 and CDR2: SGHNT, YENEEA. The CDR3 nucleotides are TGTGCCAGCAGCTTCGGGCGGGAGAACTACGAGCAGTACTTC. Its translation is CASSFGRENYEQYF.

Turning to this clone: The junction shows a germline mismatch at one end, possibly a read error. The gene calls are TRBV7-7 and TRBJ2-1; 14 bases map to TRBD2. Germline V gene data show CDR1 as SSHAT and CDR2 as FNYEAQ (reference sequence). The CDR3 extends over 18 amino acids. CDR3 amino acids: CASSPLRTSGRTHNEQFF. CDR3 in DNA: TGTGCTAGCAGCCCACTCAGGACTAGCGGGAGGACGCACAATGAGCAGTTCTTC.

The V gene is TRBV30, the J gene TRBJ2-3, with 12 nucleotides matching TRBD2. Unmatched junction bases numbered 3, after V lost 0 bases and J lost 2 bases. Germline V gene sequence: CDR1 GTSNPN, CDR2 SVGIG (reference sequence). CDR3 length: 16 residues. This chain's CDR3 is CAWSVGLAGSTDTQYF. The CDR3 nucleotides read TGTGCCTGGAGTGTGGGACTAGCGGGCTCCACAGATACGCAGTATTTT.

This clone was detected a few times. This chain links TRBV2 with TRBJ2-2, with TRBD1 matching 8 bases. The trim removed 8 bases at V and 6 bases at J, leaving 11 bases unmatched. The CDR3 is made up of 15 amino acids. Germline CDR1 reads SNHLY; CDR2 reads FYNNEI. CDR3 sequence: CASSPMTGVAGELFF. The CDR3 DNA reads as TGTGCCAGCTCACCCATGACAGGGGTGGCCGGGGAGCTGTTTTTT.

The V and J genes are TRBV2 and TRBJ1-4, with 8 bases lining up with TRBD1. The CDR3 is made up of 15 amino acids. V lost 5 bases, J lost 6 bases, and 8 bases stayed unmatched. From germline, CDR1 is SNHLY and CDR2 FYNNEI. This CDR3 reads CASSRTTGEYEKLFF. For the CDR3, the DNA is TGTGCCAGCAGTCGGACGACAGGGGAGTATGAAAAACTGTTTTTT.

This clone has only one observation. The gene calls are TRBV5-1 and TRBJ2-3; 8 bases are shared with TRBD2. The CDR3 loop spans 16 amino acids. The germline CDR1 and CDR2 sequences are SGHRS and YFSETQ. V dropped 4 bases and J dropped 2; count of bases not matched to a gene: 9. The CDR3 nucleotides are TGCGCCAGCAGCACCGGACTAGCCGATAACACAGATACGCAGTATTTT. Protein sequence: CASSTGLADNTDTQYF.

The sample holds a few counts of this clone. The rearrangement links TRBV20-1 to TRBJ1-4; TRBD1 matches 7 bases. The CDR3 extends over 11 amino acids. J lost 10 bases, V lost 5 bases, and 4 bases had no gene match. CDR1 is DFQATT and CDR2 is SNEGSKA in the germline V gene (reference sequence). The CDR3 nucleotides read TGCAGTGCTTATGCAGGGGGAAAACTGTTTTTT. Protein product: CSAYAGGKLFF.

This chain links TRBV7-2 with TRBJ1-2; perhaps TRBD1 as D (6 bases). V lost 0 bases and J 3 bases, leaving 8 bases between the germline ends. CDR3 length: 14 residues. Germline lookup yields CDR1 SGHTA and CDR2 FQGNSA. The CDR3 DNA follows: TGTGCCAGCAGCTTAGCGGCAGGGGACTATGGCTACACCTTC. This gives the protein CASSLAAGDYGYTF.